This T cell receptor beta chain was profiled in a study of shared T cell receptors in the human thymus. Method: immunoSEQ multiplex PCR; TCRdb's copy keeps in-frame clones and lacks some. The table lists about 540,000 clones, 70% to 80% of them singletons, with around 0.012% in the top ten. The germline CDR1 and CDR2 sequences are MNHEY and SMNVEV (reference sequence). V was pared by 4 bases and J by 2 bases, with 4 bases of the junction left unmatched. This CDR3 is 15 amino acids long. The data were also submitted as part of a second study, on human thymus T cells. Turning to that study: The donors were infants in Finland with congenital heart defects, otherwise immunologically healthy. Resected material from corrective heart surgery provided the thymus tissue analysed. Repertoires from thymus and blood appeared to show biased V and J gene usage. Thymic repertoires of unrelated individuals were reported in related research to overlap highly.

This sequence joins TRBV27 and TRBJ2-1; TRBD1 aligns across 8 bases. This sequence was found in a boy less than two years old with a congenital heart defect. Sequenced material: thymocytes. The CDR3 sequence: CASSSPGQAYNEQFF. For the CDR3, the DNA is TGTGCCAGCAGTTCACCGGGACAGGCCTACAATGAGCAGTTCTTC.